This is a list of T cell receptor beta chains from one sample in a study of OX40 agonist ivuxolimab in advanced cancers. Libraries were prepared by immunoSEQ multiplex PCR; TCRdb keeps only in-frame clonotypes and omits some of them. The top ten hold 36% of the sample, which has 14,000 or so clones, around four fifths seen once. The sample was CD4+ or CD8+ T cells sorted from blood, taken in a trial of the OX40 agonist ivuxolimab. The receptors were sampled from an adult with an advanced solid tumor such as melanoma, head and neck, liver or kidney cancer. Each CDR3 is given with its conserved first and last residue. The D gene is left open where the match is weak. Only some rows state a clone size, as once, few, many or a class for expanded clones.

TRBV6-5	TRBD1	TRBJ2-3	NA	TGTGCCAGCAGTTACAGGGGGCTAGGAGATACGCAGTATTTT	CASSYRGLGDTQYF
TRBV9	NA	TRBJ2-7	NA	TGTGCCAGCAGCGTAGCCGGCCAGGAGCAGTACTTC	CASSVAGQEQYF
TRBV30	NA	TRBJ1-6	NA	TGTGCCTGGAGTGTAGGTGGTAATTCACCCCTCCACTTT	CAWSVGGNSPLHF
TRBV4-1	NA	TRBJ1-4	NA	TGCGCCAGCAGCCCGACAGGCTCTACTGAAAAACTGCTTTTT	CASSPTGSTEKLLF
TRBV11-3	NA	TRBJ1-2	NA	TGTGCCAGCAGCTTGACGGGGTCCCCTCAAAGCTACACCTTC	CASSLTGSPQSYTF
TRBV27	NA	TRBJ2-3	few	TGTGCCAGTAAATGGGGGGAACTCACAGATACGCAGTATTTT	CASKWGELTDTQYF
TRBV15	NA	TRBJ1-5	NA	TGTGCCACCAGCAGGGGTCAGGGCGAGGGGCCCCAGCATTTT	CATSRGQGEGPQHF
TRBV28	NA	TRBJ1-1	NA	TGTGCCAGCAGTTTACGGGCGGAGGGGGGTATTACTGAAGCTTTCTTT	CASSLRAEGGITEAFF
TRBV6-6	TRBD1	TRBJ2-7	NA	TGTGCCGTCACGGGGGACAGGGGAAGCTACGAGCAGTACTTC	CAVTGDRGSYEQYF
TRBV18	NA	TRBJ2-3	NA	TGTGCCAGCTCACCACCTCTCTGGGACGGCCCTTCCACAGATACGCAGTATTTT	CASSPPLWDGPSTDTQYF
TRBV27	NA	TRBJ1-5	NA	TGTGCCAGCAGTTTATACCCAGAAGGTCAGCCCCAGCATTTT	CASSLYPEGQPQHF
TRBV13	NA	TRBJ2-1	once	TGTGCCAGCAGCTCAGCAACGGACTCCTACAATGAGCAGTTCTTC	CASSSATDSYNEQFF
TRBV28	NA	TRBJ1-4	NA	TGTGCCAGCAGTTTAGTCCCCGGGGGTGAAGCTAATGAAAAACTGTTTTTT	CASSLVPGGEANEKLFF
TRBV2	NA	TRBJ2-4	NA	TGTGCCAGCAGTCCGCTCAGTCAAAACATTCAGTACTTC	CASSPLSQNIQYF
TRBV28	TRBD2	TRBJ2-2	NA	TGTGCCAGCAGTCCCGGGACTACGAACACCGGGGAGCTGTTTTTT	CASSPGTTNTGELFF
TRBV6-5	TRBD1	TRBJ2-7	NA	TGTGCCAGCAGTTACTCGCAGGGGGCCTACGAGCAGTACTTC	CASSYSQGAYEQYF
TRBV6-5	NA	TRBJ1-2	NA	TGTGCCAGCAGTTACGTGGGAGCTAACTATGGCTACACCTTC	CASSYVGANYGYTF
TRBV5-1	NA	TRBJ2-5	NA	TGTGCCAGCAGCTTTCGGCCTCAAGAGACCCAGTACTTC	CASSFRPQETQYF